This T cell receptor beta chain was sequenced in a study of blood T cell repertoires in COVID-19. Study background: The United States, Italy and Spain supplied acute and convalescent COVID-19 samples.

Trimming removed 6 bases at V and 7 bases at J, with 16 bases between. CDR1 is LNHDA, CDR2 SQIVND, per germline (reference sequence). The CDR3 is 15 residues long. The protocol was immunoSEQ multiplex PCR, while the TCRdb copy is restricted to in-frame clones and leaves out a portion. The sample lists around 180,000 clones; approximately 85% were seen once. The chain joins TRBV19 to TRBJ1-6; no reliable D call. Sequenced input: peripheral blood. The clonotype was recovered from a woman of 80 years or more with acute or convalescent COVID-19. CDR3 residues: CASRPEAARNSPLHF. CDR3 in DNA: TGTGCCAGTAGGCCCGAGGCTGCCCGCAATTCACCCCTCCACTTT. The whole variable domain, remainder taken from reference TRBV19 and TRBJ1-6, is DGGITQSPKYLFRKEGQNVTLSCEQNLNHDAMYWYRQDPGQGLRLIYYSQIVNDFQKGDIAEGYSVSREKKESFPLTVTSAQKNPTAFYLCASRPEAARNSPLHFGNGTRLTVT.